This T cell receptor (beta chain) was found in a study of T cells in Graves' hyperthyroidism and ophthalmopathy. This clonotype was picked up many times. Germline CDR1 is KGHSH and CDR2 is LQKENI. The CDR3 contains 15 residues. Trimming took off 2 bases at V and 7 bases at J, with 15 bases between the two ends. Using RNA transcripts as the source, TCR beta CDR3 regions were amplified. TCR CDR3 regions were first amplified by RT-PCR with HTBI primers. TCRdb reprocessed the multiplex PCR reads via MiXCR and lists one record per CDR3 protein. Among hundreds of thousands of distinct CDR3 sequences listed, 16% were seen once.

The J gene is TRBJ2-1, the V gene TRBV18, with D tentatively TRBD1 or TRBD2 (6 bases each). What was sequenced was blood. This TCR was sampled from a woman aged 18 to 35 with Graves' hyperthyroidism. The CDR3 bases are TGTGCCAGCTCACCAGGAGGGGGAGTGGGAAATGAGCAGTTCTTC. Translating it yields CASSPGGGVGNEQFF.